The clone carrying this T cell receptor (beta chain) was counted only a few times. Antigen: not known. The data were taken from a study of beta chain features in type 1 diabetes. The CDR3 runs 15 residues. V dropped 3 bases and J dropped 4; count of bases not matched to a gene: 4. Germline V gene lookup returns CDR1 LGHNA and CDR2 YSLEER. Study results and caveats: TCRB CDR3s were moderately but significantly shorter in Type 1 diabetes patients in all four CD4+ subsets. With patients and controls alike, PCR might favor shorter templates to an equal degree. Sequencing used cDNA, and cells with high TCR expression could therefore be over-represented.

All of the isolated RNA was reverse transcribed, so expressed TCRB transcripts were sequenced. Method: immunoSEQ multiplex PCR; TCRdb's copy keeps in-frame clones and lacks some. The table includes around 250,000 clones, approximately 15% detected once. This chain links TRBV4-3 with TRBJ1-4, with 8 bases lining up with TRBD1. The sequence derives from a man younger than 45 with type 1 diabetes. Material for sequencing was naive CD4+ T cells from blood. The CDR3 protein is CASSQGQAFNEKLFF. Written as DNA, the CDR3 is TGCGCCAGCAGCCAGGGACAGGCCTTTAATGAAAAACTGTTTTTT.